The sample holds one count of the clone carrying this TCR beta chain. The entry originates in a study of PD-L1 blockade in urothelial cancer. TCRdb keeps only in-frame clones here, not all; method: immunoSEQ multiplex PCR. The sample contains about 43,000 clones, 65% to 85% of which appear only once. Described time point: pretreatment peripheral blood. Urothelial carcinoma in patients was locally advanced or metastatic. Germline loops: CDR1 SEHNR, CDR2 FQNEAQ (reference sequence). J lost 9 bases, V lost 8 bases, and 10 bases had no gene match. The CDR3 contains 13 residues. The sequence came from a man between 60 and 75 years old with urothelial cancer. V and J are TRBV7-9 and TRBJ1-3; 7 bases agree with TRBD1. The sample was PBMCs, taken around atezolizumab (anti-PD-L1) treatment. CDR3 bases: TGTGCCAGCTCCCGGACAGGATCGGCCACCATATATTTT. This gives the protein CASSRTGSATIYF.